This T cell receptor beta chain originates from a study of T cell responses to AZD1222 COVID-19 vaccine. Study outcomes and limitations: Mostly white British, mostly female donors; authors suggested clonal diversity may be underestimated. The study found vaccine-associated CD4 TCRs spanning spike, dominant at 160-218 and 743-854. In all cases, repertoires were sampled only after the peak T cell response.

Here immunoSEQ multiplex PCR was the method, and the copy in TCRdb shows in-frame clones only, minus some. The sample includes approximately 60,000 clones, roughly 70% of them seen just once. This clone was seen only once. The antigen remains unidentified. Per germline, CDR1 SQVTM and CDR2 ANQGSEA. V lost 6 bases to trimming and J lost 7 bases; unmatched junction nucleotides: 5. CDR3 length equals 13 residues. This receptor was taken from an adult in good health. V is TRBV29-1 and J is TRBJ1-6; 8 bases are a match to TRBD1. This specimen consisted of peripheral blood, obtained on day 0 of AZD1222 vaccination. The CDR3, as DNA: TGCAGCGTATCAGGGGGCCCAAATTCACCCCTCCACTTT. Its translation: CSVSGGPNSPLHF.